The text below deals with one TCR beta chain. Assay: immunoSEQ multiplex PCR; the TCRdb copy retains only in-frame clones and omits some. The sample records tens of thousands of clones, 80% to 85% being singletons. These data come from a study of blood T cell repertoires in COVID-19. Study details: PBMCs, B-cell-depleted T cells, or T cells were the source of the cDNA or gDNA that made up the material.

The CDR3 covers 13 residues. V lost 4 bases and J lost 8; bases outside the gene matches: 10. Germline values: CDR1 GTSNPN, CDR2 SVGIG (reference sequence). The J gene is TRBJ1-2, the V gene TRBV30; 7 bases are shared with TRBD1. The source of this sequence is a woman aged 55-70 years with acute or convalescent COVID-19. What was sequenced was peripheral blood. CDR3 protein: CAWTPGGHGGYTF. In DNA, the CDR3 is TGTGCCTGGACCCCAGGGGGGCATGGAGGCTACACCTTC.